Sequencing of this TCR beta chain was carried out in a study of T cell responses to AZD1222 COVID-19 vaccine. Whole-study findings and limits: Repertoires in all cases were sampled only once the peak T cell response had passed. CD4 TCRs covered the whole spike, strongest at regions 160-218 and 743-854. Donors skewed white British and female; clonal diversity was possibly underestimated.

Whether given at about 4 or about 12 weeks, second doses were pooled. This CDR3 has 17 residues. The V segment lost 4 bases and the J segment 7 bases; nucleotides outside the gene matches: 13. Germline values: CDR1 WNHNN, CDR2 SYGVQD (reference sequence). On this clone itself: Its antigen is unknown.

Using immunoSEQ multiplex PCR, the repertoire was profiled, and TCRdb retains in-frame clones only, with some absent. The data contain tens of thousands of clones, roughly 89% of them singletons. The chain is built from TRBV10-1 and TRBJ2-1, with 10 bases fitting TRBD2. This specimen consisted of peripheral blood, obtained 28 days after the second AZD1222 dose. The clonotype comes from an adult who received the AZD1222 COVID-19 vaccine. The CDR3 sequence: CASSALLSGGEDNEQFF. CDR3 sequence (DNA): TGCGCCAGCAGTGCGCTCCTAAGCGGGGGGGAGGATAATGAGCAGTTCTTC.